The clone carrying this T cell receptor (beta chain) was recorded a few times. Antigen unknown. The data originate from a study of a mutant IDH1 vaccine in newly diagnosed glioma. At the level of the study: Those enrolled had earlier been treated with radiotherapy, temozolomide, or both, mostly both. V12 came at week 35, V13 at week 47.

Repertoires were generated with immunoSEQ multiplex PCR, while TCRdb's copy carries only in-frame clones and drops some. The sample has over 65,000 clones, approximately 88% seen once. Time point denoted: week 35, safety follow-up. Every single dose of the vaccine, 300 ug of mutant IDH1 20-mer peptide, came with topical imiquimod. The study, taken as a whole, reports: Researchers report vaccine-induced immune responses in just under 95% of patients.

V was pared by 2 bases and J by 5 bases, with 9 bases of the junction left unmatched. The CDR3 length is 16 residues. Germline CDR1 and CDR2: SGHDN and FVKESK. Material: PBMCs, obtained from a glioma patient whose treatment included an IDH1 peptide vaccine. The TCR comes from a man younger than 30 with glioma. This chain joins TRBV14 and TRBJ2-5, with 9 bases lining up with TRBD1. The CDR3 DNA sequence: TGTGCCAGCAGCCAACTACAGGGGGCGTCGGGGGAGACCCAGTACTTC. Encoded protein: CASSQLQGASGETQYF.